Following are 5 T cell receptor beta chains from one sample sequenced in a study of cytomegalovirus exposure and HLA in healthy donors. The PCR employed 60 Vbeta primers together with 13 Jbeta primers. Data came from immunoSEQ multiplex PCR; TCRdb stores just in-frame clones and leaves some out. The table lists more than 65,000 clones. The sample was PBMCs. The receptors were sampled from a man aged 40-55 years in good health and CMV-seronegative.

V gene TRBV6-1 combines with J gene TRBJ2-3, with D possibly being TRBD2 (5 bases). The CDR3 spans 15 residues. V shed 5 bases and J shed 0 bases, with 12 bases lying between them. Germline V gene data show CDR1 as MNHNS and CDR2 as SASEGT. CDR3 loop: CASSPIATSTDTQYF. The CDR3 bases are TGTGCCAGCAGTCCTATAGCGACTAGCACAGATACGCAGTATTTT.

This chain joins TRBV5-1 and TRBJ2-2; D might be TRBD1 (5 bases). The CDR3 totals 15 residues. Per the germline V gene, CDR1 is SGHRS and CDR2 is YFSETQ. The ends were cut back, 1 base at V and 7 bases at J, with 14 bases in the middle. CDR3 in amino acids: CASSLTGLAVGELFF. In nucleotides, the CDR3 is TGCGCCAGCAGCTTGACAGGTTTGGCGGTCGGGGAGCTGTTTTTT.

The rearrangement links TRBV30 to TRBJ2-5; 7 bases fit TRBD1. Per germline, CDR1 GTSNPN and CDR2 SVGIG (reference sequence). The CDR3 is 13 amino acids. J gave up 4 bases and V 7 bases, and 9 bases lay outside the gene matches. This CDR3 is CASNRGFTETQYF. Written as DNA, the CDR3 is TGTGCCTCTAACAGGGGTTTTACAGAGACCCAGTACTTC. Variable domain in full (rest from reference TRBV30 and TRBJ2-5): SQTIHQWPATLVQPVGSPLSLECTVEGTSNPNLYWYRQAAGRGLQLLFYSVGIGQISSEVPQNLSASRPQDRQFILSSKKLLLSDSGFYLCASNRGFTETQYFGPGTRLLVL.

The V and J genes are TRBV28 and TRBJ1-2, with D perhaps TRBD1 (6 bases). The CDR3 runs 12 residues. V lost 10 bases and J lost 2, with 11 bases in between. Germline CDR1 reads MDHEN; CDR2 reads SYDVKM. Written as DNA, the CDR3 is TGTGCCATTGCGCAGGGGAACTATGGCTACACCTTC. Protein sequence: CAIAQGNYGYTF.

J is TRBJ2-1 and V is TRBV30, with 12 bases that match TRBD2. Germline V CDR1 and CDR2: GTSNPN, SVGIG (reference sequence). This CDR3 contains 17 residues. V gave up 6 bases and J gave up 1 base; unmatched junction bases: 10. CDR3 nucleotides: TGTGCCTGTCCGACGACTAGCGGGGGATCGTCCTACAATGAGCAGTTCTTC. Translated: CACPTTSGGSSYNEQFF.